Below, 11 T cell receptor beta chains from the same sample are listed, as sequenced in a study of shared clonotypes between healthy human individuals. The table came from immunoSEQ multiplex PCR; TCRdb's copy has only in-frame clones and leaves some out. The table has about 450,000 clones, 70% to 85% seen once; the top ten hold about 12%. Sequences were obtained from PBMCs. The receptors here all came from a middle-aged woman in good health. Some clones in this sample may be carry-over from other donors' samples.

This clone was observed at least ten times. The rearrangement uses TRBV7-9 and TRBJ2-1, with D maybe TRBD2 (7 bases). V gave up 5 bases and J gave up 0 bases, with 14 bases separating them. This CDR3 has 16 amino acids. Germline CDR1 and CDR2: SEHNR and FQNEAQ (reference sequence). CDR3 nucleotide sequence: TGTGCCAGCAGCGCCTGGGGGGGCGTCTCCTACAATGAGCAGTTCTTC. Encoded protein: CASSAWGGVSYNEQFF. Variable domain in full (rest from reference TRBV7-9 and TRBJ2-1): DTGVSQNPRHKITKRGQNVTFRCDPISEHNRLYWYRQTLGQGPEFLTYFQNEAQLEKSRLLSDRFSAERPKGSFSTLEIQRTEQGDSAMYLCASSAWGGVSYNEQFFGPGTRLTVL.

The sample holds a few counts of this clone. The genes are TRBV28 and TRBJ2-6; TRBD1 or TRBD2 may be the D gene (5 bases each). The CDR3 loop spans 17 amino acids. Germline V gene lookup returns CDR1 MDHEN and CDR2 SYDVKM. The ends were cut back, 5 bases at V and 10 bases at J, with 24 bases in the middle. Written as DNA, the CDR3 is TGTGCCAGCAGTCCGGTCGGGACCCGGGGATTACGTAACGTCCTGACTTTC. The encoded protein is CASSPVGTRGLRNVLTF.

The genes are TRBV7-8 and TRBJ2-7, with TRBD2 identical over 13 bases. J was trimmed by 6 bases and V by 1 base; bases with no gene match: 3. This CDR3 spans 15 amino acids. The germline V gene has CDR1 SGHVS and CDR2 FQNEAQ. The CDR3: CASSLGGLAGSEQYF. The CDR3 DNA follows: TGTGCCAGCAGCTTAGGGGGACTAGCGGGAAGCGAGCAGTACTTC. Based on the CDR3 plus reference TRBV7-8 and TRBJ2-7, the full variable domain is GAGVSQSPRYKVAKRGQDVALRCDPISGHVSLFWYQQALGQGPEFLTYFQNEAQLDKSGLPSDRFFAERPEGSVSTLKIQRTQQEDSAVYLCASSLGGLAGSEQYFGPGTRLTVT.

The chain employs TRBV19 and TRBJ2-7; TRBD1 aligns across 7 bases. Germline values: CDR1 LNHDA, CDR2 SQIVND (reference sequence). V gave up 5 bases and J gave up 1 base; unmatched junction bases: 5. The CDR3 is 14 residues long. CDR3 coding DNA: TGTGCCAGTAGTCCCCAGACAGGGTCCTACGAGCAGTACTTC. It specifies CASSPQTGSYEQYF.

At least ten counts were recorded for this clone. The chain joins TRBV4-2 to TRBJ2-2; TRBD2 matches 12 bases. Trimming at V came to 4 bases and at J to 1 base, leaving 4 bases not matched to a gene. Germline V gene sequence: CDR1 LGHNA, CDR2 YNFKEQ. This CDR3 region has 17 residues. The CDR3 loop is CASSPSGLAGNTGELFF. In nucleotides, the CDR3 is TGTGCCAGCAGCCCCTCGGGACTAGCGGGGAACACCGGGGAGCTGTTTTTT.

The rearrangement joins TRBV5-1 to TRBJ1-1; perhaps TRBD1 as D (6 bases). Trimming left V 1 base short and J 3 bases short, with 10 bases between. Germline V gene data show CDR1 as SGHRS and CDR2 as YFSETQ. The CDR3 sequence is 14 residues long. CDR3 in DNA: TGCGCCAGCAGCTTGTCAGGGGCGGACACTGAAGCTTTCTTT. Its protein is CASSLSGADTEAFF. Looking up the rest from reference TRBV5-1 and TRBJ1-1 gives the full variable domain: KAGVTQTPRYLIKTRGQQVTLSCSPISGHRSVSWYQQTPGQGLQFLFEYFSETQRNKGNFPGRFSGRQFSNSRSEMNVSTLELGDSALYLCASSLSGADTEAFFGQGTRLTVV.

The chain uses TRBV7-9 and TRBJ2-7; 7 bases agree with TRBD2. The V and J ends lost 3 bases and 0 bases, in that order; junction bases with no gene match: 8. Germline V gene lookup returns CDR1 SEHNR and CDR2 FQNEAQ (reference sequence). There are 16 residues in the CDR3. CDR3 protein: CASSFELAKSSYEQYF. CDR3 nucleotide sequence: TGTGCCAGCAGCTTCGAACTAGCGAAGAGCTCCTACGAGCAGTACTTC.

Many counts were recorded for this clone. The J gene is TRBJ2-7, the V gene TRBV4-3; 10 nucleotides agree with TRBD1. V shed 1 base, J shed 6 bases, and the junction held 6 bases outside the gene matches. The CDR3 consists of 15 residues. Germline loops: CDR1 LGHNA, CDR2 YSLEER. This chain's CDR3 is CASSQAGTGVGEQYF. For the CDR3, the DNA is TGCGCCAGCAGCCAAGCGGGGACAGGGGTAGGCGAGCAGTACTTC.

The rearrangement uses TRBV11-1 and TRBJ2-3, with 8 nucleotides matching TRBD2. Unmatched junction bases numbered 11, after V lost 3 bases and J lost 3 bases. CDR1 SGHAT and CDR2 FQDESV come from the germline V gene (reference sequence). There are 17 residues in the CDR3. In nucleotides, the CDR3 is TGTGCCAGCAGCTTGGGGGCACCGGGACTAGGAACAGATACGCAGTATTTT. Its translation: CASSLGAPGLGTDTQYF. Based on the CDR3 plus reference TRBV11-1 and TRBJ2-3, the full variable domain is EAEVAQSPRYKITEKSQAVAFWCDPISGHATLYWYRQILGQGPELLVQFQDESVVDDSQLPKDRFSAERLKGVDSTLKIQPAELGDSAMYLCASSLGAPGLGTDTQYFGPGTRLTVL.

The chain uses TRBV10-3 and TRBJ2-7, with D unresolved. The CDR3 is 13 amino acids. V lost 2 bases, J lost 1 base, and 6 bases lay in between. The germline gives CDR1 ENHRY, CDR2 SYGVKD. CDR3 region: CAISEALSYEQYF. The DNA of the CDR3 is TGTGCCATCAGTGAGGCCCTTTCCTACGAGCAGTACTTC.

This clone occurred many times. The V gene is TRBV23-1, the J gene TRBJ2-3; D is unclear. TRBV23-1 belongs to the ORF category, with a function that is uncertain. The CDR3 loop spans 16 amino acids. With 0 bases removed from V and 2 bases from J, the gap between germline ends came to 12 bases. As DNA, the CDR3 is TGCGCCAGCAGTCAATCAAGGCAGCCTCCCACAGATACGCAGTATTTT. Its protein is CASSQSRQPPTDTQYF.